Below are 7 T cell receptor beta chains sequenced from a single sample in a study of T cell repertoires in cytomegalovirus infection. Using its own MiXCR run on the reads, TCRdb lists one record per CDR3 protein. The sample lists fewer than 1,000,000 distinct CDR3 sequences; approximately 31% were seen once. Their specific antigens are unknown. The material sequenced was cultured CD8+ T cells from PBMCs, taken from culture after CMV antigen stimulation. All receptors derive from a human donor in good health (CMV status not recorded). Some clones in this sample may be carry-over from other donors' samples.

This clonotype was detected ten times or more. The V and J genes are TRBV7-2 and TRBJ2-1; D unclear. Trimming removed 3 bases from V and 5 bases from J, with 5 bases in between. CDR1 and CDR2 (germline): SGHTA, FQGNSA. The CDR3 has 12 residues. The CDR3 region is CASSFMDNEQFF. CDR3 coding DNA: TGTGCCAGCAGCTTTATGGACAATGAGCAGTTCTTC. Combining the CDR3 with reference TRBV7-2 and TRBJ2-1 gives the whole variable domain GAGVSQSPSNKVTEKGKDVELRCDPISGHTALYWYRQSLGQGLEFLIYFQGNSAPDKSGLPSDRFSAERTGGSVSTLTIQRTQQEDSAVYLCASSFMDNEQFFGPGTRLTVL.

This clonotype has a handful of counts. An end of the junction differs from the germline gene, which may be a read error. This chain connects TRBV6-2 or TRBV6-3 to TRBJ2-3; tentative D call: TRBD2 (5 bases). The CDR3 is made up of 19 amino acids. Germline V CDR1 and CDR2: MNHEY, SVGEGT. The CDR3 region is CASRPISGIPSLEADAQYF. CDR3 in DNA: TGTGCCAGCAGGCCTATATCCGGGATTCCATCCCTAGAAGCAGATGCGCAGTATTTT.

CDR3 nucleotides: TGCAGTGCTAGAGATAAATACGCAGGGGGCCACACTGAAGCTTTCTTT. Translated, it gives CSARDKYAGGHTEAFF. The chain joins TRBV20-1 to TRBJ1-1, with 8 bases matching TRBD1. The CDR3 is 16 amino acids. Germline-derived CDR1 and CDR2 are DFQATT and SNEGSKA (reference sequence). The ends lost 0 bases at V and 3 bases at J; junction bases unmatched: 9.

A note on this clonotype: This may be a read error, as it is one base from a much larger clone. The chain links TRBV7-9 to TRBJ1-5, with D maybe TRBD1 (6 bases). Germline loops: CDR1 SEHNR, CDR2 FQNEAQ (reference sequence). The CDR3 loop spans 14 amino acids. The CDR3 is CANSPGTLNQPQHF. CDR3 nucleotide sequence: TGTGCCAACAGCCCCGGGACACTGAATCAGCCCCAGCATTTT.

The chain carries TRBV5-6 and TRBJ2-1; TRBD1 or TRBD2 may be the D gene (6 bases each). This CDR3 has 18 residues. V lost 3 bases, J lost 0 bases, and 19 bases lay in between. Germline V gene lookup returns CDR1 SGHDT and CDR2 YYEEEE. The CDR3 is CASSSRGGGTSSYNEQFF. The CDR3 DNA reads TGTGCCAGCAGCTCTCGGGGAGGCGGGACAAGCTCCTACAATGAGCAGTTCTTC.

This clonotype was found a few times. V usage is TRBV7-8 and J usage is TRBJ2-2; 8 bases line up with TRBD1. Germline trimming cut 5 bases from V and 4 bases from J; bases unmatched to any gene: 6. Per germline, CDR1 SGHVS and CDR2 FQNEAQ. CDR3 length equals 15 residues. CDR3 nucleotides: TGTGCCAGCAGCCAGGGGGACAGGAGCACCGGGGAGCTGTTTTTT. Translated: CASSQGDRSTGELFF.

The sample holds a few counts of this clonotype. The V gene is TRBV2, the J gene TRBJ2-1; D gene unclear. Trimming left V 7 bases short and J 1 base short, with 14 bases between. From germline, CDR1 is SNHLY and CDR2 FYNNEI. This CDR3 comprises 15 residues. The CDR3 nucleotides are TGTGCCAGCATGAACTCAGGATGGTCCTACAATGAGCAGTTCTTC. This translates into CASMNSGWSYNEQFF.